This T cell receptor beta chain came from a study of T-cell memory formation after mild COVID-19. About the study: Most TCR clusters belonged to a single donor.

The trim removed 4 bases at V and 8 bases at J, leaving 9 bases unmatched. The CDR3 length is 15 residues. General study points: Certain responding clones were present in pre-infection memory, suggesting participation of cross-reactive memory. While clones contracting from day 15 to 85 were balanced between CD4 and CD8, later expanders leaned CD4+.

Details on this clonotype: What it binds is not known.

MiXCR was run by TCRdb on the 5' RACE reads, yielding one entry per CDR3 protein. The sample contains around 200,000 distinct CDR3 sequences, 27% of which appear only once. This clonotype was sampled from an adult woman who had mild COVID-19 (a few samples of this study predate the infection). Cell type and time point are not known. The sequenced sample was PBMCs or a T cell subset sorted from them (not recorded which). The gene calls are TRBV12-3 or TRBV12-4 and TRBJ2-1, with 9 bases that match TRBD2. For the CDR3, the DNA is TGTGCCAGCAGTTGGGAGCGGGGGGCCTCTTATGAGCAGTTCTTC. Amino acids: CASSWERGASYEQFF.